These T cell receptor beta chains were read from a single sample in a study of regulatory T cells in long-lasting Graves disease. From the multiplex PCR reads, TCRdb called clonotypes with MiXCR, one entry per CDR3 protein. The sample has a few hundred thousand distinct CDR3 sequences; around a quarter are singletons. Specimen: peripheral blood mononuclear cells (PBMCs), collected when the disease was refractory, from a patient treated with antithyroid drugs. The source is a female donor with Graves disease. The CDR3 runs from the conserved cysteine through the conserved F or W. The D gene is left open where the match is weak. The size entry is marked missing in some rows and otherwise reads once, few, many or a size class.

j_call: TRBJ2-2; d_call: TRBD1; v_call: TRBV7-9; clone_size: few; cdr3_length: 14; cdr3_nt: TGTGCCAGCAGCCGGACAGGGGACACCGGGGAGCTGTTTTTT; cdr3_aa: CASSRTGDTGELFF
j_call: TRBJ1-1; d_call: NA; v_call: TRBV7-3; clone_size: few; cdr3_length: 16; cdr3_nt: TGTGCCAGCAGCTTAACCCCAGGGCCCATCGACACTGAAGCTTTCTTT; cdr3_aa: CASSLTPGPIDTEAFF
j_call: TRBJ1-1; d_call: NA; v_call: TRBV20-1; clone_size: NA; cdr3_length: 13; cdr3_nt: TGCAGTGCGACCCTCGGGGGAGGTCAAGGAGCTTTCTTT; cdr3_aa: CSATLGGGQGAFF
j_call: TRBJ2-7; d_call: NA; v_call: TRBV20-1; clone_size: NA; cdr3_length: 16; cdr3_nt: TGCAGTGCTAGAGATCGGGAGTGGGGCAGGGGGTACGAGCAGTACTTC; cdr3_aa: CSARDREWGRGYEQYF
j_call: TRBJ1-1; d_call: TRBD1; v_call: TRBV19; clone_size: once; cdr3_length: 13; cdr3_nt: TGTGCCAGTATACAGGGGGGGATCACTGAAGCTTTCTTT; cdr3_aa: CASIQGGITEAFF
j_call: TRBJ2-4; d_call: TRBD1; v_call: TRBV29-1; clone_size: NA; cdr3_length: 15; cdr3_nt: TGCAGCGTTCAATTGAGGGGGCCTGCCAAAAACATTCAGTACTTC; cdr3_aa: CSVQLRGPAKNIQYF
j_call: TRBJ2-5; d_call: NA; v_call: TRBV6-9; clone_size: NA; cdr3_length: 15; cdr3_nt: TGTGCCAGCAGTTACTGGGCTAGCGAACGGGAGATCCAGTACTTC; cdr3_aa: CASSYWASEREIQYF
j_call: TRBJ1-3; d_call: NA; v_call: TRBV20-1; clone_size: NA; cdr3_length: 14; cdr3_nt: TGCAGTGCTAGAGATCGGAGCGGTGGAAACACCATATATTTT; cdr3_aa: CSARDRSGGNTIYF
j_call: TRBJ2-7; d_call: NA; v_call: TRBV11-2; clone_size: many; cdr3_length: 14; cdr3_nt: TGTGCCAGCAGCTTAATTGGACGGGACCACGAGCAGTACTTC; cdr3_aa: CASSLIGRDHEQYF
j_call: TRBJ1-4; d_call: TRBD1; v_call: TRBV2; clone_size: many; cdr3_length: 15; cdr3_nt: TGTGCCAGCAGTGTAGGTACAGGGGATTCGGAAAAACTGTTTTTT; cdr3_aa: CASSVGTGDSEKLFF